Listed here are 6 T cell receptor beta chains from one sample, sequenced in a study of blood T cell repertoires in COVID-19 (dated by TCRdb to the early 2020s). Library creation used the immunoSEQ multiplex PCR assay. Here the immuneACCESS table is served through TCRdb, limited to in-frame sequences with V and J called. Missing clones are a known gap in these copies; in checked studies unresolved V genes cover under half, and the rest lacks a known reason. The sample includes 150,000 to 200,000 clones, with around 89% observed a single time. The ten largest clones represent approximately 2% of the sample. The sequenced sample consisted of peripheral blood. These receptors were collected from a man aged 18-30 years who had recovered from COVID-19.

V gene TRBV5-4 combines with J gene TRBJ2-4; 9 bases are a match to TRBD2. This CDR3 comprises 17 residues. In germline, CDR1 is SGHNT, CDR2 YYREEE (reference sequence). Trimming removed 4 bases from V and 9 bases from J; junction bases left unmatched: 17. CDR3 amino acids: CASSLMARGGFEGIQYF. CDR3 nucleotides: TGTGCCAGCAGCCTGATGGCGCGGGGGGGGTTTGAGGGCATTCAGTACTTC.

Here the CDR3 reads CASSPRIGGYRQGASTEAFF. In DNA form, the CDR3 reads TGTGCCAGCTCACCACGAATAGGGGGGTACCGACAGGGGGCTTCGACTGAAGCTTTCTTT. The chain couples TRBV18 to TRBJ1-1; 10 positions match TRBD1. The CDR3 consists of 20 residues. Per germline, CDR1 KGHSH and CDR2 LQKENI. V was pared by 1 base and J by 5 bases, with 19 bases of the junction left unmatched. The entire variable domain, with the rest obtained from reference TRBV18 and TRBJ1-1, is as follows: NAGVMQNPRHLVRRRGQEARLRCSPMKGHSHVYWYRQLPEEGLKFMVYLQKENIIDESGMPKERFSAEFPKEGPSILRIQQVVRGDSAAYFCASSPRIGGYRQGASTEAFFGQGTRLTVV.

This chain joins TRBV9 and TRBJ2-1; D perhaps matches TRBD2 (5 bases). This CDR3 spans 13 amino acids. Deletions cut 1 base from V and 9 bases from J, with 11 bases between. Germline values: CDR1 SGDLS, CDR2 YYNGEE. Written as DNA, the CDR3 is TGTGCCAGCAGCGTAACGGGGAAAGGTGAGCAGTTCTTC. This sequence encodes CASSVTGKGEQFF.

This clone was seen only once. V is TRBV19 and J is TRBJ2-1; D may be TRBD2 (6 bases). The ends were cut back, 11 bases at V and 0 bases at J, with 14 bases in the middle. The length of the CDR3 is 14 residues. CDR1 and CDR2 from the germline V gene are LNHDA and SQIVND (reference sequence). This CDR3 is CAANGGSSYNEQFF. CDR3 in DNA: TGTGCCGCTAATGGAGGGAGCTCCTACAATGAGCAGTTCTTC. Combining the CDR3 with reference TRBV19 and TRBJ2-1 gives the whole variable domain DGGITQSPKYLFRKEGQNVTLSCEQNLNHDAMYWYRQDPGQGLRLIYYSQIVNDFQKGDIAEGYSVSREKKESFPLTVTSAQKNPTAFYLCAANGGSSYNEQFFGPGTRLTVL.

This clone was observed a single time. The chain combines TRBV18 with TRBJ2-7; D ambiguous. V lost 6 bases to trimming and J lost 0 bases, with 6 bases between them. Germline CDR1 KGHSH, CDR2 LQKENI. The CDR3 sequence is 12 residues long. The CDR3 region has the DNA TGTGCCAGCTCCTCCAGCTCCTACGAGCAGTACTTC. Translating it yields CASSSSSYEQYF.

The chain couples TRBV9 to TRBJ2-1, with TRBD2 matching 10 bases. The CDR3 is made up of 15 amino acids. Losses at the gene ends were 4 bases for V and 4 bases for J; bases not matched to a gene: 5. Germline CDR1 reads SGDLS; CDR2 reads YYNGEE. CDR3 nucleotides: TGTGCCAGCAGCCCGGGGACTAGCGATTACAATGAGCAGTTCTTC. Protein product: CASSPGTSDYNEQFF. The whole variable domain, remainder taken from reference TRBV9 and TRBJ2-1, is DSGVTQTPKHLITATGQRVTLRCSPRSGDLSVYWYQQSLDQGLQFLIQYYNGEERAKGNILERFSAQQFPDLHSELNLSSLELGDSALYFCASSPGTSDYNEQFFGPGTRLTVL.